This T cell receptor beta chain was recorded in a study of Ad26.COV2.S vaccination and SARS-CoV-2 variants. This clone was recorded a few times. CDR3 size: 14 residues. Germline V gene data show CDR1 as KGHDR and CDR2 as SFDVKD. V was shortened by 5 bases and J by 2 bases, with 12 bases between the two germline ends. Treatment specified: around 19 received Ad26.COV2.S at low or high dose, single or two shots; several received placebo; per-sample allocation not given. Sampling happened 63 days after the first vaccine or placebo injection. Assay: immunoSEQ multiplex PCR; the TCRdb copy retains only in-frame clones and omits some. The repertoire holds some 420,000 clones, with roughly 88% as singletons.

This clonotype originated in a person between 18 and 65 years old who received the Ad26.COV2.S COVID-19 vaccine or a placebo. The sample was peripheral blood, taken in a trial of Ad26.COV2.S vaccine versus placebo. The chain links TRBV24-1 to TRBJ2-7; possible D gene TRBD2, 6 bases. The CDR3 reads CATSAWGDPYEQYF. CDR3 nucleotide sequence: TGTGCCACCAGTGCCTGGGGGGACCCCTACGAGCAGTACTTC.